This T cell receptor beta chain derives from a study of T cells in pancreatic ductal adenocarcinoma (TCRdb year 2017). Concerning the study at large: Surgically resected pancreatic ductal adenocarcinoma specimens were analyzed for the quantity, spatial distribution, and characteristics of both suppressive cells and tumor-infiltrating CD8+ T cells, an effort aimed at clarifying the adaptive T-cell response occurring naturally. What the work shows at the level of the full study, not this receptor alone: Since most people with pancreatic cancer show up with disease that cannot be operated on, the resected cohort was biased toward the minority who had early-stage disease. More total productive templates and about 8-fold more unique clonotypes were found in blood samples than in tumor samples. Because tumors are enriched in CD45RO+ effector T cells rather than naive T cells, which biases toward lower diversity, comparisons of clonality between tumor and blood may be biased. There was no significant difference in T-cell clonality between tumor and blood, where mean clonality was about 0.11 for tumors and approximately 0.069 for blood.

V lost 5 bases and J lost 1 base; the stretch between them is 8 bases long. As encoded in the germline V gene, CDR1 is MNHEY while CDR2 is SVGAGI. The CDR3 runs 13 amino acids, cysteine and phenylalanine included. The read is trimmed to its CDR3 DNA, 39 bases read in frame from base 1. As for this clone: The clone's antigen remains unknown. Base qualities are missing; no much larger clone stands one base away.

TCR beta CDR3 regions were amplified from genomic DNA using the immunoSEQ hsTCRB kit. An Illumina HiSeq system was used for high-throughput TRB CDR3 sequencing. Turning to the authors' computational methods: The immunoSEQ software was used to analyze the sequencing reads, and any nonproductive sequences containing premature stops or frame-shifts were left out. To calculate repertoire clonality, Shannon entropy was normalized by log2 of the number of unique productive sequences, and that value was subtracted from one. TCRdb re-hosts the immuneACCESS table, in-frame sequences only. Its copies lack some clones; in the studies checked, an unresolved V gene accounts for under half of them, and the cause for the rest is not known. V and J calls and clone size are given by that table; D and trimming were obtained from the DNA. This sample lists 25,000 to 35,000 clones; 85% to 95% were detected once. The ten largest make up over 2% of the sample.

Pancreatic ductal adenocarcinoma patients who had undergone surgery without neoadjuvant therapy were selected. Peripheral blood was collected in heparin tubes, from which PBMCs were isolated by histopaque density gradient and cryopreserved in around 11% DMSO. Using the DNeasy Blood and Tissue Kit with Proteinase K and RNase treatment, genomic DNA was extracted from 7 PBMC and fewer than ten flash-frozen tumor specimens. This receptor chain uses TRBV6-5 and TRBJ1-1; the D gene is unclear. Material for sequencing was PBMCs. The receptor was isolated from a human donor with pancreatic ductal adenocarcinoma. The CDR3 in this case is CASSPWRNTEAFF. The DNA is TGTGCCAGCAGTCCTTGGCGGAACACTGAAGCTTTCTTT.